Below, 5 T cell receptor beta chains from the same sample are listed, as sequenced in a study of synovial regulatory T cells in juvenile arthritis. Study-level findings and limits: Blood Treg cells that were inflammation-associated showed lower TCR diversity than other blood Treg cells.

Their specific antigens are unknown. Produced via immunoSEQ multiplex PCR; TCRdb's table is partial and in-frame only. Its listing shows about 470 clones. Sequenced input: Treg cells from blood. Subset noted: HLA-DR+ inflammation-associated blood Treg cells. The source is a donor between 2 and 29 years old with juvenile idiopathic arthritis.

Frequency places this clone as large. The gene calls are TRBV15 and TRBJ2-7. Germline CDR1 is LNHNV and CDR2 is YYDKDF (reference sequence). The CDR3 totals 16 residues. The DNA is unrecorded. The CDR3 loop is CATSRDYPGGADEQYF. Variable domain in full (rest from reference TRBV15 and TRBJ2-7): DAMVIQNPRYQVTQFGKPVTLSCSQTLNHNVMYWYQQKSSQAPKLLFHYYDKDFNNEADTPDNFQSRRPNTSFCFLDIRSPGLGDTAMYLCATSRDYPGGADEQYFGPGTRLTVT.

This clone is classed as large (0.1 to 1%) by frequency. This rearrangement joins TRBV6-1 to TRBJ1-1. CDR3 length equals 15 residues. The DNA is not on file. Germline values: CDR1 MNHNS, CDR2 SASEGT. CDR3 residues: CASSENPSMNTEAFF.

According to its frequency, this clone is large. This chain joins TRBV10-2 and TRBJ1-1. Germline CDR1 and CDR2: WSHSY and SAAADI. This CDR3 region has 17 residues. DNA is not recorded here. CDR3 amino acids: CASSDPLAKGMNTEAFF.

This clone is large (0.1 to 1%) by frequency. This chain connects TRBV6-5 to TRBJ1-5; lacking DNA, the TRBD1 call made by TCRdb goes unchecked. CDR1 and CDR2 (germline): MNHEY, SVGAGI. This CDR3 is 14 amino acids long. Only the protein is available. The CDR3 sequence: CASSSQGSNQPQHF.

This clone counts as large (0.1 to 1%) by frequency. This sequence joins TRBV19 and TRBJ2-5. The CDR3 totals 13 residues. Only the protein is available. The germline V gene encodes CDR1 LNHDA and CDR2 SQIVND (reference sequence). CDR3: CASSIANRKTQYF.